These 4 T cell receptor beta chains were all obtained from the same sample, sequenced in a study of blood T cell repertoires in COVID-19. Sequencing used immunoSEQ multiplex PCR; TCRdb keeps in-frame clones, though not all of them. The sample lists about 120,000 clones; approximately 87% were seen once. Sequencing was performed on peripheral blood. These receptors all stem from a man between 65 and 80 years old who had recovered from COVID-19.

This clone appeared once. The chain is built from TRBV18 and TRBJ2-7; TRBD2 agrees at 7 bases. Germline V gives CDR1 KGHSH, CDR2 LQKENI. This CDR3 contains 13 residues. V gave up 2 bases and J gave up 4 bases; unmatched junction bases: 2. The CDR3 protein is CASSPGTTYEQYF. In DNA, the CDR3 is TGTGCCAGCTCACCAGGGACTACTTACGAGCAGTACTTC. The entire variable domain, with the rest obtained from reference TRBV18 and TRBJ2-7, is as follows: NAGVMQNPRHLVRRRGQEARLRCSPMKGHSHVYWYRQLPEEGLKFMVYLQKENIIDESGMPKERFSAEFPKEGPSILRIQQVVRGDSAAYFCASSPGTTYEQYFGPGTRLTVT.

The chain employs TRBV9 and TRBJ2-3; 7 bases agree with TRBD2. The J segment lost 2 bases and the V segment lost 4 bases, leaving 4 bases of the junction unmatched. Germline V gene sequence: CDR1 SGDLS, CDR2 YYNGEE. The CDR3 has 14 residues. CDR3 in amino acids: CASSPRDYTDTQYF. The CDR3 DNA sequence: TGTGCCAGCAGCCCGCGGGACTACACAGATACGCAGTATTTT. The full variable domain, its missing parts supplied by reference TRBV9 and TRBJ2-3, is DSGVTQTPKHLITATGQRVTLRCSPRSGDLSVYWYQQSLDQGLQFLIQYYNGEERAKGNILERFSAQQFPDLHSELNLSSLELGDSALYFCASSPRDYTDTQYFGPGTRLTVL.

V usage is TRBV5-1 and J usage is TRBJ1-2; possibly TRBD1 for D (5 bases). Per the germline V gene, CDR1 is SGHRS and CDR2 is YFSETQ. Deletions cut 0 bases from V and 6 bases from J, with 9 bases between. The CDR3 is made up of 13 amino acids. The CDR3 here is CASSLEGENGYTF. CDR3 sequence (DNA): TGCGCCAGCAGCTTGGAAGGGGAAAATGGCTACACCTTC.

The rearrangement uses TRBV5-1 and TRBJ2-7, with 7 bases aligning to TRBD2. J lost 2 bases, V lost 6 bases, and 8 bases had no gene match. This CDR3 is built from 14 residues. Germline V gene sequence: CDR1 SGHRS, CDR2 YFSETQ. The DNA for the CDR3 is TGCGCCAGCAACCCTAGCGGCACTACCTACGAGCAGTACTTC. It specifies CASNPSGTTYEQYF. Using reference TRBV5-1 and TRBJ2-7 for the parts outside the CDR3, the full variable domain is KAGVTQTPRYLIKTRGQQVTLSCSPISGHRSVSWYQQTPGQGLQFLFEYFSETQRNKGNFPGRFSGRQFSNSRSEMNVSTLELGDSALYLCASNPSGTTYEQYFGPGTRLTVT.